These 25 T cell receptor beta chains were sequenced from one sample in a study of shared clonotypes between healthy human individuals. The table came from immunoSEQ multiplex PCR; TCRdb's copy has only in-frame clones and leaves some out. Counted here are under 600,000 clones, less than 98% occurring once; the ten biggest clones make up around 0.057%. Sequences were obtained from naive CD4+ T cells sorted from blood. Subset indicated: CD45RA+ positively selected. All receptors derive from a young woman in good health.

The V gene is TRBV2, the J gene TRBJ2-5; 13 positions match TRBD2. The CDR3 runs to 16 residues. After removal of 5 bases from V and 4 bases from J, the junction contained 7 bases not matched to a gene. CDR1 and CDR2 (germline): SNHLY, FYNNEI. The CDR3 loop reads CASSYGLAGAGETQYF. CDR3 in DNA: TGTGCCAGCAGTTACGGACTAGCGGGAGCCGGAGAGACCCAGTACTTC.

The sample holds a few counts of this clone. The rearrangement joins TRBV10-3 to TRBJ1-2, with D hard to call. This CDR3 is built from 13 residues. The ends were cut back, 7 bases at V and 2 bases at J, with 11 bases in the middle. Per germline, CDR1 ENHRY and CDR2 SYGVKD. The CDR3 DNA follows: TGTGCCATCACCCCGACTGAGAACTATGGCTACACCTTC. It codes for CAITPTENYGYTF.

The chain carries TRBV10-3 and TRBJ2-1, with 13 bases identical to TRBD2. Germline assignment: CDR1 ENHRY and CDR2 SYGVKD. V shed 6 bases and J 4 bases; nucleotides not matched to a gene: 3. This CDR3 is 15 amino acids long. As DNA, the CDR3 is TGTGCCATCAGCCCGGGACTAGCGGGGTACAATGAGCAGTTCTTC. Translated, it gives CAISPGLAGYNEQFF.

CDR3 residues: CASSPRTGGDEQYF. The DNA of the CDR3 is TGTGCCAGCAGTCCCAGGACAGGGGGCGACGAGCAGTACTTC. The chain couples TRBV6-6 to TRBJ2-7, with 11 bases matching TRBD1. Trimming removed 5 bases from V and 5 bases from J; junction bases left unmatched: 5. CDR1 is MNHNY, CDR2 SVGAGI, per germline (reference sequence). The CDR3 covers 14 residues.

This clone was counted a single time. Additional DNA sequences in this sample encode the identical CDR3. The chain is built from TRBV7-3 and TRBJ2-2; maybe TRBD1 (6 bases). Trimming cost V 5 bases and J 2 bases, with 12 bases left between them. The CDR3 loop spans 15 amino acids. From germline, CDR1 is SGHTA and CDR2 FQGTGA. The chain's CDR3 is CASSLSGTNTGELFF. CDR3 DNA: TGTGCCAGCAGCCTCTCCGGGACAAACACCGGGGAGCTGTTTTTT.

The chain joins TRBV11-2 to TRBJ2-1; D call uncertain. From germline, CDR1 is SGHAT and CDR2 FQNNGV. The germline V and J ends were trimmed by 1 base and 10 bases, with 5 bases remaining between them. This CDR3 has 11 residues. The CDR3 is CASSLVSEQFF. The CDR3 nucleotides are TGTGCCAGCAGCTTAGTGAGCGAGCAGTTCTTC.

J is TRBJ2-1 and V is TRBV28; D not certain. Trimming cost V 4 bases and J 8 bases, with 12 bases left between them. CDR1 is MDHEN, CDR2 SYDVKM, per germline. CDR3 length: 13 residues. CDR3 protein: CASSSPPGDEQFF. CDR3 nucleotide sequence: TGTGCCAGCAGTTCCCCCCCCGGCGATGAGCAGTTCTTC.

CDR3 nucleotide sequence: TGTGCCAGCGTAACAGGAGGACACGAGCAGTACTTC. Protein: CASVTGGHEQYF. V is TRBV2 and J is TRBJ2-7; D tentatively reads TRBD1 or TRBD2 (5 bases each). The CDR3 contains 12 residues. V was trimmed by 8 bases and J by 5 bases, leaving 13 bases between them. In germline, CDR1 is SNHLY, CDR2 FYNNEI. Supplemented by reference TRBV2 and TRBJ2-7, the full variable domain reads EPEVTQTPSHQVTQMGQEVILRCVPISNHLYFYWYRQILGQKVEFLVSFYNNEISEKSEIFDDQFSVERPDGSNFTLKIRSTKLEDSAMYFCASVTGGHEQYFGPGTRLTVT.

CDR3 bases: TGTGCCAGCAGTTACGCTTATTCGGGGGCCAATGAGCAGTTCTTC. This sequence encodes CASSYAYSGANEQFF. J is TRBJ2-1 and V is TRBV6-6; D is possibly TRBD1 or TRBD2 (6 bases each). Germline loops: CDR1 MNHNY, CDR2 SVGAGI (reference sequence). CDR3 size: 15 residues. Trimming took 2 bases from V and 6 from J, leaving 14 bases between them.

This clone has just one count. The genes are TRBV6-5 and TRBJ2-7, with D perhaps matching TRBD1 (5 bases). The germline V and J ends were trimmed by 6 bases and 2 bases, with 14 bases remaining between them. Germline CDR1 MNHEY, CDR2 SVGAGI. The CDR3 contains 14 residues. The CDR3 reads CASRPGIAPYEQYF. As DNA, the CDR3 is TGTGCCAGCAGACCAGGGATCGCACCCTACGAGCAGTACTTC.

The rearrangement joins TRBV28 to TRBJ2-5; TRBD2 is a possible D gene (7 bases). The end of the DNA aligns better with TRBJ2-7, so the J call may be wrong. Germline V lookup: CDR1 MDHEN, CDR2 SYDVKM. The CDR3 is 13 amino acids. CDR3 coding DNA: TGTGCCAGCATGGAGGGGGGGACCTACGAGCAGTACTTC. This gives the protein CASMEGGTYEQYF.

The chain carries TRBV6-5 and TRBJ1-6, with D perhaps matching TRBD1 (6 bases). The V gene lost 6 bases and the J gene lost 16 bases, with 16 bases spanning the gap. Germline V gene lookup returns CDR1 MNHEY and CDR2 SVGAGI. The CDR3 contains 12 residues. The DNA of the CDR3 is TGTGCCAGCAGCTTCGTCGGACAGACTCTCCACTTT. Translated, it gives CASSFVGQTLHF.

CDR3 loop: CASKGTGRRYTEAFF. CDR3 DNA sequence: TGTGCCAGCAAAGGGACAGGGCGGAGGTACACTGAAGCTTTCTTT. The V gene is TRBV25-1, the J gene TRBJ1-1, with 9 nucleotides matching TRBD1. Per germline, CDR1 MGHDK and CDR2 SYGVNS. With 7 bases clipped from V and 3 bases from J, the junction kept 9 bases outside the gene matches. This CDR3 has 15 residues.

The chain links TRBV6-1 to TRBJ1-2, with unresolved D. Trimming removed 6 bases from V and 4 bases from J, with 12 bases in between. This CDR3 has 13 amino acids. From germline, CDR1 is MNHNS and CDR2 SASEGT. The CDR3 spells CASSRPSTYGYTF. DNA of the CDR3: TGTGCCAGCAGCCGACCCAGTACCTATGGCTACACCTTC.

The chain is built from TRBV6-5 and TRBJ1-1; 9 positions agree with TRBD1. After removal of 7 bases from V and 4 bases from J, the junction contained 7 bases not matched to a gene. Germline CDR1 is MNHEY and CDR2 is SVGAGI. The length of the CDR3 is 14 residues. The CDR3 sequence: CASNKQGAFTEAFF. Here the CDR3 DNA reads TGTGCCAGCAATAAACAGGGGGCCTTCACTGAAGCTTTCTTT.

This clone occurred once. This chain links TRBV27 with TRBJ2-7, with unresolved D. CDR1 is MNHEY, CDR2 SMNVEV, per germline (reference sequence). The CDR3 loop spans 16 amino acids. Trimming cost V 3 bases and J 3 bases, with 18 bases left between them. The CDR3: CASSFTSAGDFYEQYF. CDR3 coding DNA: TGTGCCAGCAGTTTCACGTCGGCAGGAGACTTCTACGAGCAGTACTTC.

CDR3 sequence reads: CASSHRPKSTTNEKLFF. In DNA form, the CDR3 reads TGTGCCAGCAGCCACCGACCAAAGAGTACAACTAATGAAAAACTGTTTTTT. The V and J genes are TRBV4-2 and TRBJ1-4; D is unclear. CDR3 length equals 17 residues. Germline CDR1 reads LGHNA; CDR2 reads YNFKEQ. V dropped 3 bases and J dropped 0 bases, with 14 bases sitting between them.

V and J are TRBV19 and TRBJ1-5; D gene ambiguous. CDR3 length: 13 residues. V was cut by 7 bases and J by 7 bases, with 14 bases left in between. Germline V lookup: CDR1 LNHDA, CDR2 SQIVND (reference sequence). CDR3 region: CASTHRRDQPQHF. The CDR3 nucleotides are TGTGCCAGTACCCATCGACGCGACCAGCCCCAGCATTTT.

The V and J genes are TRBV28 and TRBJ1-1, with D possibly TRBD1 on 6 matching bases. The CDR3 extends over 12 amino acids. Germline values: CDR1 MDHEN, CDR2 SYDVKM. The ends were cut back, 3 bases at V and 9 bases at J, with 11 bases in the middle. The CDR3 region has the DNA TGTGCCAGCAGTTTGGAGGACAGAAAAGCTTTCTTT. Translation gives CASSLEDRKAFF. The full variable domain, its missing parts supplied by reference TRBV28 and TRBJ1-1, is DVKVTQSSRYLVKRTGEKVFLECVQDMDHENMFWYRQDPGLGLRLIYFSYDVKMKEKGDIPEGYSVSREKKERFSLILESASTNQTSMYLCASSLEDRKAFFGQGTRLTVV.

The chain recombines TRBV7-9 with TRBJ2-5; TRBD2 matches at 13 bases. This CDR3 comprises 18 residues. V was clipped by 4 bases and J by 5 bases; unmatched bases: 13. Germline values: CDR1 SEHNR, CDR2 FQNEAQ (reference sequence). In DNA, the CDR3 is TGTGCCAGCAGCTCTAAGTGGTCCGGACTAGCGGGAGAGGAGACCCAGTACTTC. Translating it yields CASSSKWSGLAGEETQYF. The full variable domain, rest sourced from reference TRBV7-9 and TRBJ2-5, is DTGVSQNPRHKITKRGQNVTFRCDPISEHNRLYWYRQTLGQGPEFLTYFQNEAQLEKSRLLSDRFSAERPKGSFSTLEIQRTEQGDSAMYLCASSSKWSGLAGEETQYFGPGTRLLVL.

V is TRBV10-1 and J is TRBJ1-5; a possible D gene is TRBD1 (5 bases). Germline CDR1 reads WNHNN; CDR2 reads SYGVQD (reference sequence). The germline V and J ends were trimmed by 5 bases and 6 bases, with 11 bases remaining between them. CDR3 length equals 13 residues. CDR3 nucleotide sequence: TGCGCCAGCAGTCGGGACCGGTTTCAGCCCCAGCATTTT. Translation: CASSRDRFQPQHF.

The chain uses TRBV11-3 and TRBJ2-7; no firm D call. V was clipped by 3 bases and J by 5 bases, with 17 bases between them. Germline V gives CDR1 SGHNT, CDR2 YENEEA. This CDR3 has 15 amino acids. The CDR3 region is CASSLNRNPGNEQYF. As DNA, the CDR3 is TGTGCCAGCAGCTTGAACAGAAACCCTGGCAACGAGCAGTACTTC.

V is TRBV18 and J is TRBJ2-5; the D gene is possibly TRBD2 (5 bases). CDR3 size: 12 residues. The V end was cut by 3 bases, the J end by 5 bases, with 7 bases between. The germline V gene has CDR1 KGHSH and CDR2 LQKENI. The CDR3 loop reads CASSPTGETQYF. In DNA, the CDR3 is TGTGCCAGCTCACCCACGGGGGAGACCCAGTACTTC.

This chain joins TRBV28 and TRBJ2-7, with D tentatively TRBD1 (5 bases). Germline lookup yields CDR1 MDHEN and CDR2 SYDVKM. V lost 3 bases to trimming and J lost 5 bases, with 17 bases between them. The CDR3 has 15 amino acids. Here the CDR3 reads CASSFSSQGSNEQYF. CDR3 coding DNA: TGTGCCAGCAGTTTCTCAAGTCAGGGAAGCAACGAGCAGTACTTC.

J is TRBJ1-5 and V is TRBV5-6; D is unresolved. Germline V gene lookup returns CDR1 SGHDT and CDR2 YYEEEE. V was shortened by 1 base and J by 4 bases, with 12 bases between the two germline ends. This CDR3 spans 15 amino acids. Here the CDR3 reads CASSLNRLPNQPQHF. The DNA for the CDR3 is TGTGCCAGCAGCTTGAACAGACTCCCTAATCAGCCCCAGCATTTT.